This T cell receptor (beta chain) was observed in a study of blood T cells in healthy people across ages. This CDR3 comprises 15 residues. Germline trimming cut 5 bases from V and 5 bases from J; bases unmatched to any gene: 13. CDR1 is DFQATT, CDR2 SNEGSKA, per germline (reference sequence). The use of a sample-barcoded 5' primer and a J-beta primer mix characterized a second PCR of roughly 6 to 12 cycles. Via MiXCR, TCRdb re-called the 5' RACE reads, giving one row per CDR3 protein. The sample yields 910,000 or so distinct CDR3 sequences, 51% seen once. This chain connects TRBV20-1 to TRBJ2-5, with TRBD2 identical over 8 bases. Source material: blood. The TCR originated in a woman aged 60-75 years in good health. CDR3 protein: CSAFPQTSARETQYF. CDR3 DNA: TGCAGTGCTTTTCCTCAGACTAGCGCGAGGGAGACCCAGTACTTC.